The T cell receptor (beta chain) under discussion was sequenced for a study of T-cell reconstitution after alpha-beta-depleted transplantation in children. V gave up 4 bases and J gave up 1 base; unmatched junction bases: 7. In germline, CDR1 is SGHVS, CDR2 FNYEAQ. The CDR3 consists of 18 residues. The authors prepared the TCRbeta library with unique molecular identifiers. TCRdb called the PCR reads again in MiXCR, with one record for every CDR3 protein. This table holds 500,000 to 600,000 distinct CDR3 sequences, about 31% found once. This clonotype was picked up a small number of times. The chain recombines TRBV7-6 with TRBJ2-3, with 14 bases aligning to TRBD2. This specimen consisted of PBMCs from the stem cell graft donor, obtained from the stem cell graft. The origin of this receptor is a human donor who donated a stem cell graft to a child with aplastic anemia. CDR3 region: CASSSGTSGSRGTDTQYF. As DNA, the CDR3 is TGTGCCAGCAGCTCCGGGACTAGCGGGAGTAGGGGCACAGATACGCAGTATTTT.